This T cell receptor (beta chain) was recorded in a study of blood T cell repertoires in COVID-19. Profiled with immunoSEQ multiplex PCR; TCRdb holds only in-frame clones, not every one. The sample consists of about 120,000 clones, about nine tenths of them appearing once. Germline V gene sequence: CDR1 KGHDR, CDR2 SFDVKD. This CDR3 is built from 16 residues. Trimming cost V 4 bases and J 1 base, with 15 bases left between them. The sample comprised peripheral blood. This chain uses TRBV24-1 with TRBJ2-5, with D perhaps matching TRBD2 (7 bases). This clonotype was obtained from a human donor with active COVID-19. The donor label of this sample is uncertain. The CDR3 sequence is CATSEGSGDIQETQYF. The DNA of the CDR3 is TGTGCCACCAGTGAGGGGAGCGGGGACATCCAAGAGACCCAGTACTTC.